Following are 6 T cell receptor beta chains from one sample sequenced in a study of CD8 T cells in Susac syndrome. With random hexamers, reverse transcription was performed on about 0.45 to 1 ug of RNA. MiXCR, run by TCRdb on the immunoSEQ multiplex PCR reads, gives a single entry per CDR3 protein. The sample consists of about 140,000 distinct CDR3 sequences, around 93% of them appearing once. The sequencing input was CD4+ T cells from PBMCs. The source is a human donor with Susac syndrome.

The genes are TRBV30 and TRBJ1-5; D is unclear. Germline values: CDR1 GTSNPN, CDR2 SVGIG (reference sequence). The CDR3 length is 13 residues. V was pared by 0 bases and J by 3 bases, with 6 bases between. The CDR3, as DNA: TGTGCCTGGAGTGTAGGATTCAATCAGCCCCAGCATTTT. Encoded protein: CAWSVGFNQPQHF.

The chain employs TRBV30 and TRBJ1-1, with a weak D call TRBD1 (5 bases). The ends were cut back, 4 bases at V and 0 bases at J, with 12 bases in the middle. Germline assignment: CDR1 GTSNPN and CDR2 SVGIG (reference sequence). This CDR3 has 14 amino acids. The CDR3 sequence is CAWNHRTMNTEAFF. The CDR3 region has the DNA TGTGCCTGGAACCACCGGACAATGAACACTGAAGCTTTCTTT.

This CDR3 reads CAWSYQGAGDGYTF. The CDR3 nucleotides are TGTGCCTGGAGTTACCAGGGGGCTGGTGATGGCTACACCTTC. The chain uses TRBV30 and TRBJ1-2; 8 bases line up with TRBD1. The J segment lost 6 bases and the V segment lost 2 bases, leaving 8 bases of the junction unmatched. Germline V gene lookup returns CDR1 GTSNPN and CDR2 SVGIG (reference sequence). This CDR3 is 14 amino acids long.

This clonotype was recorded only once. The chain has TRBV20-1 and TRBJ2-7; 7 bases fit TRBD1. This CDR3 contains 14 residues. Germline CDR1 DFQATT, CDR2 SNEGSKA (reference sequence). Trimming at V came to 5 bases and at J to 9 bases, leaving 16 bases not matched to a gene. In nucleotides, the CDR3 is TGCAGTGCTTTCGGACAGGACAGGTCCGCCGGGCAGTACTTC. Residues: CSAFGQDRSAGQYF.

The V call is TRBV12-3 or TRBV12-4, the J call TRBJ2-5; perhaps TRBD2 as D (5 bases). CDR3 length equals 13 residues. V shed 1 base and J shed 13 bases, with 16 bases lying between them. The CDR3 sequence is CASSLGTPRIWYF. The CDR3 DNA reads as TGTGCCAGCAGTTTAGGGACTCCGCGGATTTGGTACTTC.

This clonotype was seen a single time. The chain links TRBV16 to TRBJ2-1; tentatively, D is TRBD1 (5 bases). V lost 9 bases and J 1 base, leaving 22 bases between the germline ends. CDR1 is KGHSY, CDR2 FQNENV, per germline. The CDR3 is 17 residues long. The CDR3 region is CASSLTSRQLSYNEQFF. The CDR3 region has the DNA TGTGCCAGTTCCCTCACTTCTCGACAGCTTTCCTACAATGAGCAGTTCTTC. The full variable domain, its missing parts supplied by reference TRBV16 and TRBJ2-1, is GEEVAQTPKHLVRGEGQKAKLYCAPIKGHSYVFWYQQVLKNEFKFLISFQNENVFDETGMPKERFSAKCLPNSPCSLEIQATKLEDSAVYFCASSLTSRQLSYNEQFFGPGTRLTVL.